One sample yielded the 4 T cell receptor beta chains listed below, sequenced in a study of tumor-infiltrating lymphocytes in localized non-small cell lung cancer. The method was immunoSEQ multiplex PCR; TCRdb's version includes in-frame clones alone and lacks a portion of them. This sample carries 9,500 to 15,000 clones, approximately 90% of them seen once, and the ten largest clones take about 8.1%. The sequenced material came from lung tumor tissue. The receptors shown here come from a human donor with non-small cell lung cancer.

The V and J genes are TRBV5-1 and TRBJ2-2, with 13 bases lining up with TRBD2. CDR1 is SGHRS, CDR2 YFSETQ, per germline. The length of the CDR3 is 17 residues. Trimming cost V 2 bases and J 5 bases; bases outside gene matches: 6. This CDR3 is CASSLRLAGGGTGELFF. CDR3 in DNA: TGCGCCAGCAGCTTACGACTAGCGGGAGGAGGTACCGGGGAGCTGTTTTTT. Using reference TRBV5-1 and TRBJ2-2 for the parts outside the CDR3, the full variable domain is KAGVTQTPRYLIKTRGQQVTLSCSPISGHRSVSWYQQTPGQGLQFLFEYFSETQRNKGNFPGRFSGRQFSNSRSEMNVSTLELGDSALYLCASSLRLAGGGTGELFFGEGSRLTVL.

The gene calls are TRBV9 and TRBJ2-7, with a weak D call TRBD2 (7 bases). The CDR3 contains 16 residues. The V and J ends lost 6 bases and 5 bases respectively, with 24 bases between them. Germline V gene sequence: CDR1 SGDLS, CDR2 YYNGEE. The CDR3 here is CASTPQGGGGVDEQYF. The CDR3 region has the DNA TGTGCCAGCACCCCCCAAGGGGGAGGGGGAGTCGACGAGCAGTACTTC.

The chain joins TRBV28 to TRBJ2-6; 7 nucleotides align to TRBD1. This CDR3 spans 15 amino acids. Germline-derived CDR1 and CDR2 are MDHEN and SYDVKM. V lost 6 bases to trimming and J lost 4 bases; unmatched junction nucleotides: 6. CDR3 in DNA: TGTGCCAGCAGAACTAGGGGGCCGGGGGCCAACGTCCTGACTTTC. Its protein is CASRTRGPGANVLTF.

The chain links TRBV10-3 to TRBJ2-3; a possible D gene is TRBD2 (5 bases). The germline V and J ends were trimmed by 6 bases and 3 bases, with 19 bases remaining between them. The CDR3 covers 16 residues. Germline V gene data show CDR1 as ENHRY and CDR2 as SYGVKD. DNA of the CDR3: TGTGCCATCAGCCCCCGGGGTGTCGTGAGTACAGATACGCAGTATTTT. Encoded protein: CAISPRGVVSTDTQYF.